This T cell receptor (beta chain) was recovered during a study of blood T cell repertoires in COVID-19. In the original analysis: The authors estimated nucleated cell counts from reference gene primer amplification. Here immunoSEQ multiplex PCR was the method, and the copy in TCRdb shows in-frame clones only, minus some. D and trimming come from the DNA, and the V and J calls and clone size come from that table. The data hold roughly 330,000 clones, with approximately 86% observed a single time. This clonotype originated in a man aged 30 to 45 with COVID-19, enrolled during active disease. The sequenced sample consisted of peripheral blood.

The CDR3 here is CASSLRDRGFGYGYTF. The CDR3 nucleotides read TGTGCCAGCAGCCTCCGGGACAGGGGATTTGGCTATGGCTACACCTTC. The chain links TRBV3-1 (or the pseudogene TRBV3-2) to TRBJ1-2; 10 bases fit TRBD1. The CDR3 contains 16 residues. Trimming removed 4 bases from V and 4 bases from J; junction bases left unmatched: 9. Germline V gene data show CDR1 as LGHDT and CDR2 as YNNKEL (reference sequence).